This TCR beta chain derives from a study of CXCR3-negative and CXCR3-positive naive CD8 T cells. The overall study: The study obtained about 135 million TRB reads, about 1.5 +/- 0.3 million per library.

The study made its TRB cDNA libraries by 5' RACE, adding UMI labels. TCRdb reprocessed the 5' RACE reads and stores each CDR3 protein as one record, lacking DNA. The data show thousands of distinct CDR3 sequences, and the top ten clones hold around 1.5%. Identification of naive CD8+ T cells rested on CD45RO-CCR7+CD27+CD95- status. The CDR3 sequence is 13 residues long. The germline V gene encodes CDR1 LGHNT and CDR2 FRNRAP. General study points: Diversity in memory CD8+ cells fell much lower than the comparably high levels seen in both naive subsets. With surface CD5 comparable between naive subsets, TCR strength was estimated using properties derived from the TRB CDR3. Greater hydrophobicity was found in TRB CDR3s of CXCR3-positive naive cells than of CXCR3-negative naive cells.

About this clonotype: What it binds is unknown.

The material sequenced was naive CXCR3+ CD8+ T cells from blood. Subset indicated: CD45RO-CCR7+CD27+CD95- naive CD8+ T cells expressing CXCR3 (TNR3+). The chain couples TRBV12-5 to TRBJ2-1. This TCR derives from a human donor in good health. Some clones in this sample may be carry-over from other donors' samples. The CDR3 loop is CASGLVPDNEQFF.